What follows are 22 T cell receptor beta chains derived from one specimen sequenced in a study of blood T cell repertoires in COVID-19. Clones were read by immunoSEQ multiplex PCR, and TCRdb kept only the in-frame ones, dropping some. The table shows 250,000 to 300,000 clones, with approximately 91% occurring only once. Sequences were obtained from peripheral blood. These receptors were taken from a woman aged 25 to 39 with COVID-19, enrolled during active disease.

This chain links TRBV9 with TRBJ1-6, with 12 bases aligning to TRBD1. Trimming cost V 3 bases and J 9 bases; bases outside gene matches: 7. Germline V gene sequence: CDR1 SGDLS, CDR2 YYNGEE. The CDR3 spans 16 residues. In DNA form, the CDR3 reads TGTGCCAGCAGCGCTTACCGGGACAGGGGGCTTTCACCCCTCCACTTT. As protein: CASSAYRDRGLSPLHF.

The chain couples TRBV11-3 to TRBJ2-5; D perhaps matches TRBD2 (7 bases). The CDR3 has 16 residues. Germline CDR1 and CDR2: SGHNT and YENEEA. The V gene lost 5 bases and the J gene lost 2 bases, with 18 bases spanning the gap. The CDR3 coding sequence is TGTGCCAGCAGCCACGCCCGAGGGGGGGGTCAAGAGACCCAGTACTTC. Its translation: CASSHARGGGQETQYF.

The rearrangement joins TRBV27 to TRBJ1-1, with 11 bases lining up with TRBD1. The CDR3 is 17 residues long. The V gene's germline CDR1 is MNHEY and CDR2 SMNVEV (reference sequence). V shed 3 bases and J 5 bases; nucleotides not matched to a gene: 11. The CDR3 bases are TGTGCCAGCAGTTTCCTCGGACAGGGGGCCGGAGGGACTGAAGCTTTCTTT. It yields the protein CASSFLGQGAGGTEAFF.

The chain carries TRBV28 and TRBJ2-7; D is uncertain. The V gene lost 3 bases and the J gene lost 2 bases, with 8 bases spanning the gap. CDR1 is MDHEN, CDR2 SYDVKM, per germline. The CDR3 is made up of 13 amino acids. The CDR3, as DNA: TGTGCCAGCAGTTTTACAGTAACCTACGAGCAGTACTTC. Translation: CASSFTVTYEQYF.

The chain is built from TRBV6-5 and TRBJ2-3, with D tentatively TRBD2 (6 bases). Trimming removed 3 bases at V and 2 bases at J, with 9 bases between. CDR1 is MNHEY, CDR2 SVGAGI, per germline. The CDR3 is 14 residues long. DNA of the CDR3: TGTGCCAGCAGTTATAGCGGCCCCACAGATACGCAGTATTTT. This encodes CASSYSGPTDTQYF.

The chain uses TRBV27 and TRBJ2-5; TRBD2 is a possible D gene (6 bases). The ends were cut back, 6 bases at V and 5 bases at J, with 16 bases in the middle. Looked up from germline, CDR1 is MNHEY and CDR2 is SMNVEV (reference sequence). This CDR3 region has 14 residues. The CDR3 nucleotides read TGTGCCAGCAGCAACTGGGAGGCAGGGGAGACCCAGTACTTC. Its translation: CASSNWEAGETQYF.

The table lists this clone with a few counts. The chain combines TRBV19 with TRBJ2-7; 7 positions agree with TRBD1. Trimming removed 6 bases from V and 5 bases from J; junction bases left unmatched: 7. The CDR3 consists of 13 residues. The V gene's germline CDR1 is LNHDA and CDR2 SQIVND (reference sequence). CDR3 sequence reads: CASRFPDRDEQYF. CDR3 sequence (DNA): TGTGCCAGTAGATTCCCCGACAGGGACGAGCAGTACTTC.

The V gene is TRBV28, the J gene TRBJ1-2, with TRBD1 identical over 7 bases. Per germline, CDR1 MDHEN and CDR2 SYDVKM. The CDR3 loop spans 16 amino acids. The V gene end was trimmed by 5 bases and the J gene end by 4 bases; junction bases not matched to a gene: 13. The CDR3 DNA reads TGTGCCAGCAGTCCCCACGGACAGGAGACTACCTATGGCTACACCTTC. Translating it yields CASSPHGQETTYGYTF.

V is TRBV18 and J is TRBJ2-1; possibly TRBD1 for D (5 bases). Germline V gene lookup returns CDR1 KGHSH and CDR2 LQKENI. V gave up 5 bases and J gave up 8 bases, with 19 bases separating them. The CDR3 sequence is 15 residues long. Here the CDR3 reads CASSNLDIAPDEQFF. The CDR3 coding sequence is TGTGCCAGCTCAAATCTGGACATAGCCCCTGATGAGCAGTTCTTC.

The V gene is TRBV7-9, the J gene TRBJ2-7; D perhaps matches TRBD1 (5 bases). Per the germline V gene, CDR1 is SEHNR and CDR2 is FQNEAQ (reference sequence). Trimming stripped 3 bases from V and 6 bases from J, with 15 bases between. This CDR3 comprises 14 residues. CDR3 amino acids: CASSFSQGLSEQYF. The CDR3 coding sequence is TGTGCCAGCAGCTTCTCCCAGGGCCTCTCCGAGCAGTACTTC.

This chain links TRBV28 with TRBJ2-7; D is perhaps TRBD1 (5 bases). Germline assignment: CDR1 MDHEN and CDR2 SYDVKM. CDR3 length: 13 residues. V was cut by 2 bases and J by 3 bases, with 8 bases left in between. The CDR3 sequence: CASSLAQVYEQYF. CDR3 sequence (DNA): TGTGCCAGCAGTTTAGCACAGGTCTACGAGCAGTACTTC. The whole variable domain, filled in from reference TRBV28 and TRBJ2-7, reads DVKVTQSSRYLVKRTGEKVFLECVQDMDHENMFWYRQDPGLGLRLIYFSYDVKMKEKGDIPEGYSVSREKKERFSLILESASTNQTSMYLCASSLAQVYEQYFGPGTRLTVT.

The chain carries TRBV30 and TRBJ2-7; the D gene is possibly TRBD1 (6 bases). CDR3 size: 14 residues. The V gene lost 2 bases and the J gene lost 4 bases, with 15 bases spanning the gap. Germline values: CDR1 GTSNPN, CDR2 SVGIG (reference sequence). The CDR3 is CAWSQGGRPYEQYF. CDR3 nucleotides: TGTGCCTGGAGTCAAGGGGGTAGACCGTACGAGCAGTACTTC.

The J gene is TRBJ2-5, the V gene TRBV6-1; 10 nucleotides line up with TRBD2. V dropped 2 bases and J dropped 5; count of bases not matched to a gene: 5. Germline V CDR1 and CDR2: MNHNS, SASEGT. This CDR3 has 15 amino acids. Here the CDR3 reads CASSELAGVVETQYF. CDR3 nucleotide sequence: TGTGCCAGCAGTGAACTAGCGGGAGTAGTGGAGACCCAGTACTTC.

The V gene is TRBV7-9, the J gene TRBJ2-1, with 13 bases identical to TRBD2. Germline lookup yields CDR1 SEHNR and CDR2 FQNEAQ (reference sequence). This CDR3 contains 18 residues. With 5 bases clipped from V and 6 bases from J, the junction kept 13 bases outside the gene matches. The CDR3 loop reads CASSPPGGLAGAGNEQFF. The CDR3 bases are TGTGCCAGCAGCCCCCCCGGCGGACTAGCGGGAGCGGGCAATGAGCAGTTCTTC.

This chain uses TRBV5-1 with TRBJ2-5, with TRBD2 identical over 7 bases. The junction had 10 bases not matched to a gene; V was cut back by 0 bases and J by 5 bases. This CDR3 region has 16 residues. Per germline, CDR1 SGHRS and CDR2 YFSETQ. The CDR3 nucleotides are TGCGCCAGCAGCTTGGTCCAAGCGGGACTCGGGGAGACCCAGTACTTC. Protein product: CASSLVQAGLGETQYF. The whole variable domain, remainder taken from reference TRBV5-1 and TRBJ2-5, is KAGVTQTPRYLIKTRGQQVTLSCSPISGHRSVSWYQQTPGQGLQFLFEYFSETQRNKGNFPGRFSGRQFSNSRSEMNVSTLELGDSALYLCASSLVQAGLGETQYFGPGTRLLVL.

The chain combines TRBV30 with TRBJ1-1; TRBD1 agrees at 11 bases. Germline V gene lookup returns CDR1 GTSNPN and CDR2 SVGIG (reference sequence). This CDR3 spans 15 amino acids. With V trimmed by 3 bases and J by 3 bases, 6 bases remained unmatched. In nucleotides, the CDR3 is TGTGCCTGGAGCTCCGGGACAGGGGGAGACACTGAAGCTTTCTTT. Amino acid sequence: CAWSSGTGGDTEAFF. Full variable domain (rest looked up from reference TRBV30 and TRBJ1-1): SQTIHQWPATLVQPVGSPLSLECTVEGTSNPNLYWYRQAAGRGLQLLFYSVGIGQISSEVPQNLSASRPQDRQFILSSKKLLLSDSGFYLCAWSSGTGGDTEAFFGQGTRLTVV.

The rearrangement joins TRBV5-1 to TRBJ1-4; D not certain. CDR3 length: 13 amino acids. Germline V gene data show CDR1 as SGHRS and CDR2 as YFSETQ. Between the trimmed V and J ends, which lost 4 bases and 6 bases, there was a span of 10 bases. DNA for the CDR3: TGCGCCAGCAGCCCCGGAGGGTATGAAAAACTGTTTTTT. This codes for CASSPGGYEKLFF.

CDR3 region: CASSSKQDNYGYTF. The CDR3 bases are TGTGCCAGCAGTTCGAAACAGGATAACTATGGCTACACCTTC. The J gene is TRBJ1-2, the V gene TRBV27; D is perhaps TRBD1 (5 bases). V dropped 4 bases and J dropped 1 base, with 10 bases sitting between them. Germline CDR1 MNHEY, CDR2 SMNVEV (reference sequence). The CDR3 loop spans 14 amino acids.

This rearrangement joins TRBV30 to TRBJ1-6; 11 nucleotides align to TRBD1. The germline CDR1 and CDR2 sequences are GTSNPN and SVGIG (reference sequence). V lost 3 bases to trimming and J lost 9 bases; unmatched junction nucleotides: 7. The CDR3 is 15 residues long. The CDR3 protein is CAWSLGQGVISPLHF. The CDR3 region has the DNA TGTGCCTGGAGCTTGGGACAGGGGGTAATTTCACCCCTCCACTTT.

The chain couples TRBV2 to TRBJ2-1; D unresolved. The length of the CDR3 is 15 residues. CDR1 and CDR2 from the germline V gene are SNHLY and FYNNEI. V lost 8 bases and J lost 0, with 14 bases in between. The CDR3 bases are TGTGCCAGCGTTCCCACCCCGAGCTCCTACAATGAGCAGTTCTTC. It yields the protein CASVPTPSSYNEQFF.

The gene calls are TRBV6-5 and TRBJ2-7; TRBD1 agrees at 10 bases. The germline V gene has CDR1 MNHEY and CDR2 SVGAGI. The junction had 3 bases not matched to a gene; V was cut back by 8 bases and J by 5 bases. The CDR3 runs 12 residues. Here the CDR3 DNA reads TGTGCCAGCTGGACAGGGGGGAACGAGCAGTACTTC. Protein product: CASWTGGNEQYF.

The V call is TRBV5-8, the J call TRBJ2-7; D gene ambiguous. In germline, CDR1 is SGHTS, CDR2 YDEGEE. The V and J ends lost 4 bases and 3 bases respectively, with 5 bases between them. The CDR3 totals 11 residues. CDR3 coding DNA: TGTGCCAGCAGCAAATACTACGAGCAGTACTTC. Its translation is CASSKYYEQYF. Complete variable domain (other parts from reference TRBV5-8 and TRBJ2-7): EAGVTQSPTHLIKTRGQQATLRCSPISGHTSVYWYQQALGLGLQFLLWYDEGEERNRGNFPPRFSGRQFPNYSSELNVNALELEDSALYLCASSKYYEQYFGPGTRLTVT.